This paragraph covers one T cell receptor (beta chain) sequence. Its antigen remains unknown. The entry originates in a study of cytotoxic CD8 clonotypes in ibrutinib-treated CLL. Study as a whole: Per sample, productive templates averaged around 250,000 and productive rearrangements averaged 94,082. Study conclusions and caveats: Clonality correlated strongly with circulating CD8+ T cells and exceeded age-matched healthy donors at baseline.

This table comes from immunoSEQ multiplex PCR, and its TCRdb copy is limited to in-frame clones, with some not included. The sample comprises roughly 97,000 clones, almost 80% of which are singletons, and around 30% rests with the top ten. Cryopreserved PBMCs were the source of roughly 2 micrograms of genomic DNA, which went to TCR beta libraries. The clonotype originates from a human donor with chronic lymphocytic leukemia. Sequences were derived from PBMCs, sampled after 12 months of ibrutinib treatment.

In DNA, the CDR3 is TGCAGCGGGAGGACAGACCCCTACAATGAGCAGTTCTTC. Protein product: CSGRTDPYNEQFF. The V and J genes are TRBV29-1 and TRBJ2-1, with D maybe TRBD1 (6 bases). Germline V lookup: CDR1 SQVTM, CDR2 ANQGSEA. Trimming stripped 7 bases from V and 2 bases from J, with 12 bases between. The CDR3 runs 13 residues.